This record looks at one TCR beta chain sequence and its context. The data originate from a study of blood T cell repertoires in COVID-19. Per the original data handling: Amplification of reference gene primers provided the estimated nucleated cell counts. Profiling relied on immunoSEQ multiplex PCR, and the TCRdb table lists in-frame clones only, not all of them. D and trimming come from the DNA, and the V and J calls and clone size come from that table. Among 53,000 or so clones listed, approximately 88% were seen once. The germline CDR1 and CDR2 sequences are LGHNA and YNFKEQ. V dropped 2 bases and J dropped 0; count of bases not matched to a gene: 9. This CDR3 has 17 amino acids.

The specimen was peripheral blood. The receptor's source is a man in his 70s with active COVID-19. The genes are TRBV4-2 and TRBJ1-1; 7 positions match TRBD1. Written as DNA, the CDR3 is TGTGCCAGCAGCCAAAACCTGGACAGGTCGGTGAACACTGAAGCTTTCTTT. It is translated as CASSQNLDRSVNTEAFF.